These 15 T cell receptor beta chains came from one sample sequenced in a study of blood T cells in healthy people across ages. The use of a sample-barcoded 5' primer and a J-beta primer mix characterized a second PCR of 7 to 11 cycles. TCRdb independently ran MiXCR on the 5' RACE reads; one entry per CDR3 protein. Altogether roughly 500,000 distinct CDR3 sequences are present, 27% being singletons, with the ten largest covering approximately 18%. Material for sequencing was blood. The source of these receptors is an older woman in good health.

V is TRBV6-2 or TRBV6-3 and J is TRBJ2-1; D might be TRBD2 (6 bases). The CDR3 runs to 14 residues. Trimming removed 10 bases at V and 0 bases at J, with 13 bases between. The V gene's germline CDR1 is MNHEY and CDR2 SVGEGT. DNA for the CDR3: TGTGCCACAAAAAGCGGGCGCTCCTACAATGAGCAGTTCTTC. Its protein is CATKSGRSYNEQFF.

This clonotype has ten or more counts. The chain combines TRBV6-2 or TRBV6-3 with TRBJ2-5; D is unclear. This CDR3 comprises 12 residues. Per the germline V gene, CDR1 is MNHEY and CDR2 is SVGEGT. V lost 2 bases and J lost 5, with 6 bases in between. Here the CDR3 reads CASSYGWETQYF. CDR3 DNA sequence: TGTGCCAGCAGTTACGGCTGGGAGACCCAGTACTTC.

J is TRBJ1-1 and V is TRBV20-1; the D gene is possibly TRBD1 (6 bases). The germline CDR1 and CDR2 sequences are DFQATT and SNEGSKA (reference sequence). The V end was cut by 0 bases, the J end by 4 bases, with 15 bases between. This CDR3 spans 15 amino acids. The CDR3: CSARDGGRGGTEAFF. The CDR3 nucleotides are TGCAGTGCTAGAGATGGGGGGCGCGGGGGCACTGAAGCTTTCTTT.

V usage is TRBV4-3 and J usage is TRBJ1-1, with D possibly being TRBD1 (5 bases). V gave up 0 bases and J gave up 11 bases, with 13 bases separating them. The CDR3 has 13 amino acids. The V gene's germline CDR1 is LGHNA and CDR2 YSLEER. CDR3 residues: CASSQEGRGEAFF. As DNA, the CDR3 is TGCGCCAGCAGCCAAGAGGGGCGAGGAGAGGCTTTCTTT.

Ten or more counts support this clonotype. CDR3 residues: CASRDTGGVYEQYF. CDR3 bases: TGTGCCAGCAGAGATACAGGGGGCGTCTACGAGCAGTACTTC. The chain combines TRBV7-2 with TRBJ2-7; 9 nucleotides line up with TRBD1. CDR3 length: 14 amino acids. J gave up 3 bases and V 6 bases, and 6 bases lay outside the gene matches. Looked up from germline, CDR1 is SGHTA and CDR2 is FQGNSA.

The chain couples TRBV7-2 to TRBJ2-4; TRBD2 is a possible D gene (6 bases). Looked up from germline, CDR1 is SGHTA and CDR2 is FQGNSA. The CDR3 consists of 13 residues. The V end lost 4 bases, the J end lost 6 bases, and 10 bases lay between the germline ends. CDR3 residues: CASSSRGRNIQYF. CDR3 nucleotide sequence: TGTGCCAGCAGCTCCCGGGGGAGAAACATTCAGTACTTC.

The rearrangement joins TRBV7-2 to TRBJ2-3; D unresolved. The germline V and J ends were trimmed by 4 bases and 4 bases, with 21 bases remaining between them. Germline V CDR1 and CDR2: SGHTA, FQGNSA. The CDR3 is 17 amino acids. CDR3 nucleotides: TGTGCCAGCAGCTCACCACAAGGCCCCCAGGAAGCAGATACGCAGTATTTT. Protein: CASSSPQGPQEADTQYF.

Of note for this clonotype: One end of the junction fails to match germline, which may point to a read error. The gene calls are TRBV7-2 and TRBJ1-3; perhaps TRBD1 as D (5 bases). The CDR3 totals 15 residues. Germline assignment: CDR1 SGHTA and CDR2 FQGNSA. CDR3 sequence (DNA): TGTGCCTGCAGCTTAGGACACGCCTCTGGAAACACCATATATTTT. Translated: CACSLGHASGNTIYF.

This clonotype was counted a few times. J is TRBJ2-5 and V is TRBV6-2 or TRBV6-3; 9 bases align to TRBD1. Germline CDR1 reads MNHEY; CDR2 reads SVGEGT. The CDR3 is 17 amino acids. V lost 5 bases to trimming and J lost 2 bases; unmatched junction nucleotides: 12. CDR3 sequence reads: CASSAGTGTVRQETQYF. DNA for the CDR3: TGTGCCAGCAGTGCCGGGACAGGGACAGTACGACAAGAGACCCAGTACTTC.

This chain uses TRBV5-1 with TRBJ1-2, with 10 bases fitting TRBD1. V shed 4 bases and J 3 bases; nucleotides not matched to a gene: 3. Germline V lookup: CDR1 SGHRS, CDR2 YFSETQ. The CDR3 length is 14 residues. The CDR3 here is CASSATGGDYGYTF. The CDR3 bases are TGCGCCAGCAGCGCGACAGGGGGCGACTATGGCTACACCTTC.

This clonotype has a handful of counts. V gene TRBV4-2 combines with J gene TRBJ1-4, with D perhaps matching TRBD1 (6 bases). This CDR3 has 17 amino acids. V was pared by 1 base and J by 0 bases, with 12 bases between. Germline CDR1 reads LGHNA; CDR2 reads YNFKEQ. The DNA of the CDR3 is TGTGCCAGCAGCCAAGTACAGGGAACCCCAACTAATGAAAAACTGTTTTTT. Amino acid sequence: CASSQVQGTPTNEKLFF.

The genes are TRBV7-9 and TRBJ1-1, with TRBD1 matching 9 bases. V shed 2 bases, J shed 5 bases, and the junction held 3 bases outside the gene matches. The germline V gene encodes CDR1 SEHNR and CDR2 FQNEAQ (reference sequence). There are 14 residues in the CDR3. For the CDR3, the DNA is TGTGCCAGCAGCTTAACAGGGGGCTGGACTGAAGCTTTCTTT. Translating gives CASSLTGGWTEAFF.

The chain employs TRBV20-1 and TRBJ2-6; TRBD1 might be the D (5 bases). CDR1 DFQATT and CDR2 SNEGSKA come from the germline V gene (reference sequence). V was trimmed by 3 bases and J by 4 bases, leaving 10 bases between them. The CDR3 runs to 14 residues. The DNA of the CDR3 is TGCAGTGCTAGGCCCAGGGTCGGGGCCAACGTCCTGACTTTC. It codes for CSARPRVGANVLTF.

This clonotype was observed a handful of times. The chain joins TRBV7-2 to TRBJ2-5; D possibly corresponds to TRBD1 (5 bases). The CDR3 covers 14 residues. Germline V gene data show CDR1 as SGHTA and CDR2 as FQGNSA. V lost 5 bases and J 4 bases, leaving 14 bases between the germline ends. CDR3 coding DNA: TGTGCCAGCAGCCCAGCCCAGGGCGGAGAGACCCAGTACTTC. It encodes CASSPAQGGETQYF.

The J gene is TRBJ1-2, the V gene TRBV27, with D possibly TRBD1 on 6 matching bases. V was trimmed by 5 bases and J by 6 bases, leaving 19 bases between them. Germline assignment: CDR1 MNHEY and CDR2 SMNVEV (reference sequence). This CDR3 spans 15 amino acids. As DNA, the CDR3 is TGTGCCAGCAGTCCACCGGGCAGGGGAAGAAATGGCTACACCTTC. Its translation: CASSPPGRGRNGYTF.